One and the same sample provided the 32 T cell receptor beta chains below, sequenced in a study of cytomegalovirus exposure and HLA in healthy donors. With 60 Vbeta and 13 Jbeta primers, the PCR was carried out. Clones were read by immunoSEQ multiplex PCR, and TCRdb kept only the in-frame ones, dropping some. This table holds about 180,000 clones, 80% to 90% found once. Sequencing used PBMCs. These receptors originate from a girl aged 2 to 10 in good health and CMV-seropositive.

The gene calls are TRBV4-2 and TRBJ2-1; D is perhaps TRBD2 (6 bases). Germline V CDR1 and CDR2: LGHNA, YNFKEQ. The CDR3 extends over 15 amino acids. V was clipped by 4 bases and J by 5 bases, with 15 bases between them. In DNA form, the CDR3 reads TGTGCCAGCAGCCTTTCTAGCGCTGAACACAATGAGCAGTTCTTC. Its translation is CASSLSSAEHNEQFF.

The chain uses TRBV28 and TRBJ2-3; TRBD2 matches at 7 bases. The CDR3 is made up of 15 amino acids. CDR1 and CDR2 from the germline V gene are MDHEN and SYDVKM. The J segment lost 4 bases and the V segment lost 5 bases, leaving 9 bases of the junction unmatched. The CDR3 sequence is CASSPSGGRADTQYF. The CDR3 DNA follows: TGTGCCAGCAGTCCCTCGGGGGGTCGGGCAGATACGCAGTATTTT.

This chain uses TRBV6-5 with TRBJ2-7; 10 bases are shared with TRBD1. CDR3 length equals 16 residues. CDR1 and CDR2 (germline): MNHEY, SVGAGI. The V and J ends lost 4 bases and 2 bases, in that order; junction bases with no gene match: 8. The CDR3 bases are TGTGCCAGCAGTTCCCTCGACAGGGGGCTTCCCTACGAGCAGTACTTC. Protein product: CASSSLDRGLPYEQYF.

The CDR3 sequence is CASSERWEGGGYTF. CDR3 nucleotide sequence: TGTGCCAGCAGCGAAAGGTGGGAAGGGGGTGGCTACACCTTC. The chain couples TRBV6-1 to TRBJ1-2; maybe TRBD1 (6 bases). The germline V gene encodes CDR1 MNHNS and CDR2 SASEGT. The V end lost 6 bases, the J end lost 7 bases, and 18 bases lay between the germline ends. This CDR3 has 14 residues.

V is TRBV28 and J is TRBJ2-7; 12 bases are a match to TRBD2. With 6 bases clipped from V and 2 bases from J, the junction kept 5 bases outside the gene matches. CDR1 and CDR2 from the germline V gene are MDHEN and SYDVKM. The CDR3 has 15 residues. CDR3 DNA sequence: TGTGCCAGCAGCCCCCGACTAGCGGGAGCCTACGAGCAGTACTTC. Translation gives CASSPRLAGAYEQYF.

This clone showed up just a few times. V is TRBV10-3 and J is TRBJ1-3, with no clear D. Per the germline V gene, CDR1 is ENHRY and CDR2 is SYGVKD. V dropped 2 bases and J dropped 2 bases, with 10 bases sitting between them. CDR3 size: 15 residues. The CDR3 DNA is TGTGCCATCAGTGAGGGAGCGGGTCCTGGAAACACCATATATTTT. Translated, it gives CAISEGAGPGNTIYF.

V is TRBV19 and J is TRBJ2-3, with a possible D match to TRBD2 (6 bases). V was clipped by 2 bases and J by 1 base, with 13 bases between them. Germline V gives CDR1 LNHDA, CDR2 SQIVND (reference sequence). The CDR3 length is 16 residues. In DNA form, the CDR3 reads TGTGCCAGTAGTATAATTGGCGGAGGGGGCACAGATACGCAGTATTTT. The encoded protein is CASSIIGGGGTDTQYF.

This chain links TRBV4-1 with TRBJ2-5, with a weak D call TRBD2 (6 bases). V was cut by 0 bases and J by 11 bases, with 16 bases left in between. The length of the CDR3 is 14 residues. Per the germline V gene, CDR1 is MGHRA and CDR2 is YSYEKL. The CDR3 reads CASSQDTAGREQYF. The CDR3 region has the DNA TGCGCCAGCAGCCAAGATACGGCAGGCCGGGAGCAGTACTTC.

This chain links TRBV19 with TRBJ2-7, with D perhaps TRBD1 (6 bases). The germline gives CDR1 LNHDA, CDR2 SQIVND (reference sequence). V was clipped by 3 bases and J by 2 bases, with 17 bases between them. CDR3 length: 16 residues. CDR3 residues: CASSIREGHLTYEQYF. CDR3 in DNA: TGTGCCAGTAGTATCCGAGAGGGACACCTGACCTACGAGCAGTACTTC.

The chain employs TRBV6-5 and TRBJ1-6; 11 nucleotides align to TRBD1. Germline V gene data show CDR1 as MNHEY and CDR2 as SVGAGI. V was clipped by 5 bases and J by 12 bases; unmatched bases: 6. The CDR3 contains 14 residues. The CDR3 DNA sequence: TGTGCCAGCAGTAGCCGGGACAGGGGGGTACCCCTCCACTTT. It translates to CASSSRDRGVPLHF.

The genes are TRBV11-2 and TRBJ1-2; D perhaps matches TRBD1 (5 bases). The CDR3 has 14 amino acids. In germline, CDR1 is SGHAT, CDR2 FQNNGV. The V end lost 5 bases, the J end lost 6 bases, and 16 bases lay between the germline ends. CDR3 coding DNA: TGTGCCAGCAGCCCCTCCTTTGGAGGGGATGGCTACACCTTC. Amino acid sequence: CASSPSFGGDGYTF.

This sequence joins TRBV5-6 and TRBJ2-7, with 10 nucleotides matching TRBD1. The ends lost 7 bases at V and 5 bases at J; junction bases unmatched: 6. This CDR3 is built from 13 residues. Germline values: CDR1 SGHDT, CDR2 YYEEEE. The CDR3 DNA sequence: TGTGCCAGCGGGGGACAGGGGTACCACGAGCAGTACTTC. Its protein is CASGGQGYHEQYF.

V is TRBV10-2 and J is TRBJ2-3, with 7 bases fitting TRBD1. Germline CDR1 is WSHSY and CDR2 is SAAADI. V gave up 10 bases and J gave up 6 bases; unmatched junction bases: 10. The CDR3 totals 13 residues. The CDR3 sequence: CATKGGKADTQYF. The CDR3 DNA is TGCGCCACAAAAGGGGGCAAGGCGGATACGCAGTATTTT.

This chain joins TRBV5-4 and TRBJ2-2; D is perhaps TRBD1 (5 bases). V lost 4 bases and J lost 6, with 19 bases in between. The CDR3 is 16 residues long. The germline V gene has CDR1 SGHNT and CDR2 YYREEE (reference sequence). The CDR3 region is CASSPTRVKKSGELFF. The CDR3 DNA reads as TGTGCCAGCAGCCCAACCAGGGTGAAGAAGTCCGGGGAGCTGTTTTTT.

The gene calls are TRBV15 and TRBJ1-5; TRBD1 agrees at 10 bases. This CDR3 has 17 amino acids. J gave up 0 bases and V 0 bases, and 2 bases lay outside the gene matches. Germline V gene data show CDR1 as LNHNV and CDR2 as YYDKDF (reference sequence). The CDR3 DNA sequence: TGTGCCACCAGCAGAGACGGGACAGGGGCTAGCAATCAGCCCCAGCATTTT. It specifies CATSRDGTGASNQPQHF.

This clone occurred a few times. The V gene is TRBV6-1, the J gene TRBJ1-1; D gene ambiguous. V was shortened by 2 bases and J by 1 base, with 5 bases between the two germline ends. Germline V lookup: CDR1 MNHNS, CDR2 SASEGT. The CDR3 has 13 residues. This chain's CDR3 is CASSEQANTEAFF. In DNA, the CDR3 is TGTGCCAGCAGTGAACAGGCGAACACTGAAGCTTTCTTT.

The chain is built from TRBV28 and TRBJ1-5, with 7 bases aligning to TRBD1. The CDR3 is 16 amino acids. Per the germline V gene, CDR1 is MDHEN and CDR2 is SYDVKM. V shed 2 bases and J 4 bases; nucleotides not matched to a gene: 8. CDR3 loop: CASSLTGAGGNQPQHF. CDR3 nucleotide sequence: TGTGCCAGCAGTTTAACAGGGGCTGGGGGGAATCAGCCCCAGCATTTT.

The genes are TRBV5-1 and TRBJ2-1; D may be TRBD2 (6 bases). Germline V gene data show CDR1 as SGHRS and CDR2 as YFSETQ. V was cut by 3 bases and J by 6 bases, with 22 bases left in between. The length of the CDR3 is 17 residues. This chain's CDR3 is CASSSPTRRENLNEQFF. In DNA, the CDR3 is TGCGCCAGCAGCTCCCCAACGCGCCGGGAGAATCTCAATGAGCAGTTCTTC.

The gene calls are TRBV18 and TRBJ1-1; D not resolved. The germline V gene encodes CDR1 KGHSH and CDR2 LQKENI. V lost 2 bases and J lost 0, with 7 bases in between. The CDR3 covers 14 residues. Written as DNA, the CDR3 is TGTGCCAGCTCACCAGCCCCGGTGAACACTGAAGCTTTCTTT. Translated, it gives CASSPAPVNTEAFF.

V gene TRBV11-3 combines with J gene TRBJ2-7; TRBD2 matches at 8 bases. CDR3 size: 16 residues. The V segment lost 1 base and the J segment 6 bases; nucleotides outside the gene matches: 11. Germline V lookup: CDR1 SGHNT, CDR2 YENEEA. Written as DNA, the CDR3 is TGTGCCAGCAGCTTAGTAGCGGGGCCTCGGCCCTCCGAGCAGTACTTC. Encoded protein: CASSLVAGPRPSEQYF. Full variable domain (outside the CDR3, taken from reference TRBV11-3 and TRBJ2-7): EAGVVQSPRYKIIEKKQPVAFWCNPISGHNTLYWYLQNLGQGPELLIRYENEEAVDDSQLPKDRFSAERLKGVDSTLKIQPAELGDSAVYLCASSLVAGPRPSEQYFGPGTRLTVT.

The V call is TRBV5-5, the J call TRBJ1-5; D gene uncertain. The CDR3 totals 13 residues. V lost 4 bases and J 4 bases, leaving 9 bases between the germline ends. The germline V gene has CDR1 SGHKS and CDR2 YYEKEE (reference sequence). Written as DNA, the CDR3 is TGTGCCAGCAGCACAGAGGGAAATCAGCCCCAGCATTTT. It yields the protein CASSTEGNQPQHF.

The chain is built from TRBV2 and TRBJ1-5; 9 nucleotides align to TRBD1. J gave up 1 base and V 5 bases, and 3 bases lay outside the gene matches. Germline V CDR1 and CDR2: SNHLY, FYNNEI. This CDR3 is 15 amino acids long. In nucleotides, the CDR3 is TGTGCCAGCAGTAGACAGGGGGTAAGCAATCAGCCCCAGCATTTT. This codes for CASSRQGVSNQPQHF.

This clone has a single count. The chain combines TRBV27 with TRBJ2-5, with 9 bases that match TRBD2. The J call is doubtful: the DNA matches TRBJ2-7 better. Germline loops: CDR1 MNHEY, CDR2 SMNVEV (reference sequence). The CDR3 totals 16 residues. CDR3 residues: CASSLNGAGGSYEQYF. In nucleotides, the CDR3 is TGTGCCAGCAGCCTTAATGGAGCGGGAGGCTCCTACGAGCAGTACTTC.

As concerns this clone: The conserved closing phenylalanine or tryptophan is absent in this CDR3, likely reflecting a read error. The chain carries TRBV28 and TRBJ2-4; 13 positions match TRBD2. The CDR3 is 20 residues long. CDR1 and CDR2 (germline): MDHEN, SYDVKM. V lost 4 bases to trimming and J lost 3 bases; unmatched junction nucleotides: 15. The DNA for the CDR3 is TGTGCCAGCAGTTACACCGGGACTAGCGGGAAAGTACTCGGCAAAAACATTCAGTACCTC. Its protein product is CASSYTGTSGKVLGKNIQYL.

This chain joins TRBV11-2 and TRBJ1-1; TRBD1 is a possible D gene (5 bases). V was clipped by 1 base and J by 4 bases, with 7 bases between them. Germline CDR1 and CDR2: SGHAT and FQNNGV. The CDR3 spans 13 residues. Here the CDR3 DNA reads TGTGCCAGCAGCTTAGGCGGGGCCACTGAAGCTTTCTTT. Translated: CASSLGGATEAFF.

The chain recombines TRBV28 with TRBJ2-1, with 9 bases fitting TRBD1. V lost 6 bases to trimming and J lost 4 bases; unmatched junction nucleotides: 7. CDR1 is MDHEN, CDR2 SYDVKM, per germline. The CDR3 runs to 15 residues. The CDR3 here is CASSTRDREYNEQFF. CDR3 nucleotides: TGTGCCAGCAGCACCAGGGACAGGGAATACAATGAGCAGTTCTTC.

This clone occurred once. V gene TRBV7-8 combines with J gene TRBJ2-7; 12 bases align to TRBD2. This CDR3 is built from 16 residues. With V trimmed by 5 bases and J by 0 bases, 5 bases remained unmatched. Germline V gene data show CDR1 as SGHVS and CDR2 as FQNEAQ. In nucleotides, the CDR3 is TGTGCCAGCAGCGTCTCTAGCGGGAGGGGCTCCTACGAGCAGTACTTC. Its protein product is CASSVSSGRGSYEQYF.

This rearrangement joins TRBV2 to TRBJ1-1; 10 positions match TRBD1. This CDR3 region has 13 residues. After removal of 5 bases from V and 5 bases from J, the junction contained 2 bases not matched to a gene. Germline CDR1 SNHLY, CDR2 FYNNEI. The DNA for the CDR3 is TGTGCCAGCAGTCGGGACAGGGGAACTGAAGCTTTCTTT. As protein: CASSRDRGTEAFF.

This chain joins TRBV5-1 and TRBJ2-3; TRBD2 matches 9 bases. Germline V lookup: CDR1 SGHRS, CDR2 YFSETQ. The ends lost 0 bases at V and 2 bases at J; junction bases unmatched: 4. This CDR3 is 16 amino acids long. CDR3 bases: TGCGCCAGCAGCTTGGGCGGGGGGGCGTTCACAGATACGCAGTATTTT. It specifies CASSLGGGAFTDTQYF.

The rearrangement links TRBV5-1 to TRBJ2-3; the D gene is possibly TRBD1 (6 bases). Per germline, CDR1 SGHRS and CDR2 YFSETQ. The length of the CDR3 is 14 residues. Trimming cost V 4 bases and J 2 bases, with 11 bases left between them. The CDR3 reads CASSGDTATDTQYF. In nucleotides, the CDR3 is TGCGCCAGCAGCGGGGACACCGCCACAGATACGCAGTATTTT.

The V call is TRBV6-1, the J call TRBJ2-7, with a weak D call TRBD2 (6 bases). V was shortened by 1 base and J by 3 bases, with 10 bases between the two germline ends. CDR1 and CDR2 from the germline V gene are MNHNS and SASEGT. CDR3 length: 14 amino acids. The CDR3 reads CASSEGGTFYEQYF. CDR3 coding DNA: TGTGCCAGCAGTGAAGGAGGGACTTTCTACGAGCAGTACTTC.

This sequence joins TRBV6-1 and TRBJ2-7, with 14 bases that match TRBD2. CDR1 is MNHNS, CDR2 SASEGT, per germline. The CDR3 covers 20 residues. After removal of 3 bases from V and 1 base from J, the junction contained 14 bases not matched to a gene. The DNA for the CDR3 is TGTGCCAGCAGTGACGACCCGGGACTAGCGGGAGTGCAAAAATCCTACGAGCAGTACTTC. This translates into CASSDDPGLAGVQKSYEQYF.